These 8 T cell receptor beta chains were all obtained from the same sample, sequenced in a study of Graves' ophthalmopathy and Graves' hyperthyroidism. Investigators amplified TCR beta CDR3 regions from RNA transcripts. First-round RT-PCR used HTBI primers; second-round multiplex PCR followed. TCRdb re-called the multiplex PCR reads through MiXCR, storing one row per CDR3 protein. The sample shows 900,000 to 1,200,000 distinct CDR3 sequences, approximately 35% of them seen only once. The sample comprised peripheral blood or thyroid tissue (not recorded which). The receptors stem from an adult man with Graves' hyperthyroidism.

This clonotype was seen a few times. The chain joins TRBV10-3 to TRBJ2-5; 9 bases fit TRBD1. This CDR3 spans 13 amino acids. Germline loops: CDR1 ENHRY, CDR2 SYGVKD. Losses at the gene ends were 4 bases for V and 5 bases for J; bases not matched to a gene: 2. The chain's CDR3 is CAISGQGDETQYF. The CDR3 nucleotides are TGTGCCATCAGTGGACAGGGGGACGAGACCCAGTACTTC.

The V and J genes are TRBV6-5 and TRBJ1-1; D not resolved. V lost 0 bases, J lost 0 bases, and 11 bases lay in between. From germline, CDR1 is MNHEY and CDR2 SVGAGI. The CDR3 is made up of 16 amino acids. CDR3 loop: CASSYSNSLMNTEAFF. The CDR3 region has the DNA TGTGCCAGCAGTTACTCAAACAGCCTGATGAACACTGAAGCTTTCTTT.

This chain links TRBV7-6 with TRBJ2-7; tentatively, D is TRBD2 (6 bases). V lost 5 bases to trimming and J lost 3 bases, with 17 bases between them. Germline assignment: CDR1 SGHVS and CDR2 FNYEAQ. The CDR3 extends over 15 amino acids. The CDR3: CASSKGLEENYEQYF. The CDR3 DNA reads TGTGCCAGCAGCAAGGGACTGGAAGAGAACTACGAGCAGTACTTC.

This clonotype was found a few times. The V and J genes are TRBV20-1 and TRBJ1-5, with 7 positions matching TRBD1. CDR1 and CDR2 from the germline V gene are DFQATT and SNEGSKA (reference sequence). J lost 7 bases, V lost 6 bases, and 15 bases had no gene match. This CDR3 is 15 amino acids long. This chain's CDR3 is CSARRDSGREQPQHF. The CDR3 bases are TGCAGTGCCCGCCGGGACAGCGGGAGGGAGCAGCCCCAGCATTTT.

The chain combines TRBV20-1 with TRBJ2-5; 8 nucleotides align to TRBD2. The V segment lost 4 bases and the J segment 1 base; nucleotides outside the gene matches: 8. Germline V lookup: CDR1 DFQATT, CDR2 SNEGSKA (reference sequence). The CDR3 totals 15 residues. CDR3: CSAISGGAPQETQYF. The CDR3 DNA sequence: TGCAGTGCTATATCCGGGGGGGCCCCCCAAGAGACCCAGTACTTC.

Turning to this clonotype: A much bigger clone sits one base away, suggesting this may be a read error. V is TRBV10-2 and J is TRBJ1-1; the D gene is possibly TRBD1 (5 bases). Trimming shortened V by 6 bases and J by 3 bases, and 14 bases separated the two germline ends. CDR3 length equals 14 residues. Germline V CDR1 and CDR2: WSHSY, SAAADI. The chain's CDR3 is CASRTGTADTEAFF. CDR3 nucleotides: TGCGCCAGCAGAACCGGGACGGCGGACACTGAAGCTTTCTTT.

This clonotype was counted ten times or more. The CDR3 loop reads CSARDSTAYGYTF. The CDR3 DNA follows: TGCAGTGCTAGAGATTCGACAGCCTATGGCTACACCTTC. The chain combines TRBV20-1 with TRBJ1-2; weak D call: TRBD1 (5 bases). This CDR3 has 13 amino acids. In germline, CDR1 is DFQATT, CDR2 SNEGSKA (reference sequence). Between the trimmed V and J ends, which lost 0 bases and 4 bases, there was a span of 9 bases.

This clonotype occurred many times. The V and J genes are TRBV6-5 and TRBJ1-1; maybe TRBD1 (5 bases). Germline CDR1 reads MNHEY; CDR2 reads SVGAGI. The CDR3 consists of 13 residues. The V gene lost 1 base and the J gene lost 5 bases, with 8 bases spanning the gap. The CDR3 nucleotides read TGTGCCAGCAGTTACTTGCGGGGGACTGAAGCTTTCTTT. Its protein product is CASSYLRGTEAFF.